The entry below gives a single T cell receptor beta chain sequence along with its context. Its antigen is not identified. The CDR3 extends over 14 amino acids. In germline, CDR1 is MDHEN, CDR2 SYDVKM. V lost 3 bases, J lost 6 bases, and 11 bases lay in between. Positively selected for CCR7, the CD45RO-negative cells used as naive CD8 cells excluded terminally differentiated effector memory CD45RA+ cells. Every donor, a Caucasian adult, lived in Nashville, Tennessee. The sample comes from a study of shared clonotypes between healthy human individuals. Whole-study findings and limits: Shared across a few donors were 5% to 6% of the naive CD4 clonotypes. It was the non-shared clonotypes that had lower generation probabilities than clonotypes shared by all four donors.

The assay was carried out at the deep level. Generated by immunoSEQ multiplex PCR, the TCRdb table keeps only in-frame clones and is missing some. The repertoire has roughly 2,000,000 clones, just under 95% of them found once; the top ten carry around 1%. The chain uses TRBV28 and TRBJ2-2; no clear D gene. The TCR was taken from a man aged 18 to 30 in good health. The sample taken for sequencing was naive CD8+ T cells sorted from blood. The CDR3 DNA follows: TGTGCCAGCAGTTTTTCGGTCGAGGCCGGGGAGCTGTTTTTT. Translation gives CASSFSVEAGELFF.